This paragraph reports one TCR beta chain. Its antigen is currently unknown. This entry comes from a study of cytomegalovirus exposure and HLA in healthy donors. Overall study findings and caveats: The study had only CMV serostatus as immune exposure information. Per a prior analysis, the majority of TCR beta V segments were productive roughly 90% or roughly 30% of the time. Analyzed later, most CMV-associated TCR beta chains appeared HLA-restricted. Altogether, 170 or so TCR beta chains were recorded as cytomegalovirus-associated.

The CDR3 consists of 13 residues. Germline CDR1 is SGHAT and CDR2 is FQNNGV. Trimming at V came to 6 bases and at J to 8 bases, leaving 9 bases not matched to a gene. The PCR made use of 60 Vbeta and 13 Jbeta primers. The data were produced by immunoSEQ multiplex PCR, yet TCRdb's version contains in-frame clones alone and is incomplete. This sample yields about 100,000 clones, of which roughly three quarters are seen a single time; approximately 0.8% belongs to the top ten. The sample consisted of PBMCs. J is TRBJ1-2 and V is TRBV11-2, with 7 bases matching TRBD1. The receptor was isolated from a woman aged 60-75 years in good health and CMV-seronegative. CDR3 bases: TGTGCCAGCAGTCGACAGGGTATGGAGGGCTACACCTTC. Protein sequence: CASSRQGMEGYTF.